This T cell receptor (beta chain) appears in the sequencing data of a study of cytomegalovirus exposure and HLA in healthy donors. Study results and limitations: HLA alleles showed associations with 16,951 TCR beta sequences in a later analysis, at a 0.05 false discovery rate. The study put 150 to 200 TCR beta chains on its list as cytomegalovirus-associated.

Among the donors, all were healthy bone marrow donors. Remarks on this clone: The antigen is unknown.

With 60 Vbeta and 13 Jbeta primers, the PCR was carried out. Sequenced by immunoSEQ multiplex PCR; TCRdb stores in-frame clones only, minus some. The sample is made up of about 140,000 clones, and the top ten hold 2.2% of it. The V and J ends lost 6 bases and 0 bases, in that order; junction bases with no gene match: 2. The CDR3 runs to 15 residues. Germline V gene sequence: CDR1 LNHDA, CDR2 SQIVND (reference sequence). Sequenced sample: PBMCs. V usage is TRBV19 and J usage is TRBJ1-5, with 10 bases identical to TRBD1. This sequence was found in a young woman in good health and CMV-seronegative. The CDR3 region has the DNA TGTGCCAGTAGATGGGACAGGGGTAGCAATCAGCCCCAGCATTTT. Protein sequence: CASRWDRGSNQPQHF.